Listed here are 22 T cell receptor beta chains from one sample, sequenced in a study of early T cells in non-severe SARS-CoV-2 infection. Via MiXCR, TCRdb re-called the 5' RACE reads, giving one row per CDR3 protein. The sample consists of 70,000 to 75,000 distinct CDR3 sequences, 12% of them appearing once. Sequencing was carried out using whole blood. The origin of the receptors is an adult who was a healthcare worker with PCR-confirmed SARS-CoV-2 infection or an uninfected control (not recorded which).

This rearrangement joins TRBV29-1 to TRBJ2-7; the D call may be TRBD1 or TRBD2 (5 bases each). Trimming removed 5 bases at V and 3 bases at J, with 14 bases between. The CDR3 has 13 amino acids. Germline CDR1 reads SQVTM; CDR2 reads ANQGSEA. CDR3 loop: CSVKALGRYEQYF. The CDR3 DNA sequence: TGCAGCGTTAAAGCATTGGGACGCTACGAGCAGTACTTC.

The CDR3 DNA reads as TGCAGCGTTGTTGGCGGGAGGGCCCTCAATGAGCAGTTCTTC. Its translation: CSVVGGRALNEQFF. The chain recombines TRBV29-1 with TRBJ2-1; 9 nucleotides match TRBD2. Germline V gene sequence: CDR1 SQVTM, CDR2 ANQGSEA. Unmatched junction bases numbered 7, after V lost 4 bases and J lost 6 bases. CDR3 length: 14 residues.

This clonotype was seen repeatedly, ten times or more. The V call is TRBV10-3, the J call TRBJ2-3; D may match TRBD1 or TRBD2 (6 bases each). There are 14 residues in the CDR3. The V end lost 8 bases, the J end lost 0 bases, and 12 bases lay between the germline ends. Germline lookup yields CDR1 ENHRY and CDR2 SYGVKD. The CDR3 protein is CAIGPGASTDTQYF. In DNA form, the CDR3 reads TGTGCCATCGGCCCGGGGGCTAGCACAGATACGCAGTATTTT.

The rearrangement joins TRBV6-1 to TRBJ2-5; D unclear. The germline CDR1 and CDR2 sequences are MNHNS and SASEGT. This CDR3 is 17 amino acids long. With 1 base removed from V and 1 base from J, the gap between germline ends came to 16 bases. The DNA of the CDR3 is TGTGCCAGCAGTGAAGTGAGGCCCCTCGGCGGCCAAGAGACCCAGTACTTC. Translation gives CASSEVRPLGGQETQYF.

The chain couples TRBV19 to TRBJ1-1, with TRBD1 as a possible D gene (5 bases). CDR3 length equals 15 residues. Trimming cost V 3 bases and J 1 base, with 12 bases left between them. In germline, CDR1 is LNHDA, CDR2 SQIVND (reference sequence). The CDR3 coding sequence is TGTGCCAGTAGTATTCAAGGGGTGAGGAACACTGAAGCTTTCTTT. Protein: CASSIQGVRNTEAFF.

This clonotype was observed a handful of times. The rearrangement uses TRBV4-1 and TRBJ2-7, with D possibly TRBD2 on 5 matching bases. V was trimmed by 4 bases and J by 0 bases, leaving 13 bases between them. Germline-derived CDR1 and CDR2 are MGHRA and YSYEKL. The CDR3 contains 15 residues. Written as DNA, the CDR3 is TGCGCCAGCAGCCCATATTTCGGGGACTCCTACGAGCAGTACTTC. Protein sequence: CASSPYFGDSYEQYF.

In its sample, this clonotype was seen a few times. The genes are TRBV5-1 and TRBJ2-1; 7 bases map to TRBD2. Unmatched junction bases numbered 10, after V lost 7 bases and J lost 3 bases. The CDR3 covers 15 residues. Germline loops: CDR1 SGHRS, CDR2 YFSETQ. This chain's CDR3 is CASRPWEGHYNEQFF. The DNA of the CDR3 is TGCGCCAGCCGCCCCTGGGAGGGCCACTACAATGAGCAGTTCTTC.

There are a few counts of this clonotype. This chain uses TRBV4-2 with TRBJ1-6, with D perhaps matching TRBD1 (5 bases). Germline CDR1 reads LGHNA; CDR2 reads YNFKEQ. The CDR3 is made up of 13 amino acids. V was trimmed by 4 bases and J by 9 bases, leaving 10 bases between them. The chain's CDR3 is CASSPEGSSPLHF. CDR3 in DNA: TGTGCCAGCAGCCCAGAGGGGAGTTCACCCCTCCACTTT.

The chain couples TRBV2 to TRBJ1-2; perhaps TRBD1 as D (5 bases). The CDR3 loop spans 17 amino acids. V lost 2 bases, J lost 4 bases, and 20 bases lay in between. Germline CDR1 and CDR2: SNHLY and FYNNEI. This CDR3 reads CASSESGAVGASYGYTF. The CDR3 DNA reads as TGTGCCAGCAGTGAAAGCGGCGCGGTTGGGGCCAGCTATGGCTACACCTTC. Full variable domain (missing parts from reference TRBV2 and TRBJ1-2): EPEVTQTPSHQVTQMGQEVILRCVPISNHLYFYWYRQILGQKVEFLVSFYNNEISEKSEIFDDQFSVERPDGSNFTLKIRSTKLEDSAMYFCASSESGAVGASYGYTFGSGTRLTVV.

This clonotype was recorded a few times. CDR3 in amino acids: CASSQEGGRGGDEQFF. The CDR3 coding sequence is TGTGCCAGCAGCCAAGAGGGGGGCAGGGGAGGAGATGAGCAGTTCTTC. The chain couples TRBV4-2 to TRBJ2-1, with D perhaps given as TRBD1 or TRBD2 (6 bases each). CDR3 length: 16 amino acids. From germline, CDR1 is LGHNA and CDR2 YNFKEQ. V was trimmed by 0 bases and J by 8 bases, leaving 17 bases between them.

This clonotype came up many times. The chain has TRBV30 and TRBJ1-2; D call uncertain. The CDR3 length is 13 residues. Trimming removed 8 bases from V and 4 bases from J, with 17 bases in between. The V gene's germline CDR1 is GTSNPN and CDR2 SVGIG (reference sequence). Written as DNA, the CDR3 is TGTGCCCGGGCCCTTAATGGGCCCTATGGCTACACCTTC. Amino acids: CARALNGPYGYTF.

This clonotype has only a few counts. The chain uses TRBV6-1 and TRBJ2-7; D is possibly TRBD2 (6 bases). This CDR3 has 14 amino acids. Germline V gene sequence: CDR1 MNHNS, CDR2 SASEGT. Between the trimmed V and J ends, which lost 4 bases and 5 bases, there was a span of 15 bases. The chain's CDR3 is CASSGGVPADEQYF. The CDR3 nucleotides are TGTGCCAGCAGTGGGGGGGTTCCGGCGGACGAGCAGTACTTC.

This clonotype occurred a few times. The chain recombines TRBV12-3 or TRBV12-4 with TRBJ1-5, with D possibly TRBD1 on 5 matching bases. The CDR3 is made up of 16 amino acids. Trimming cost V 1 base and J 0 bases, with 10 bases left between them. CDR3 residues: CASSLEGRYSNQPQHF. The CDR3 DNA reads as TGTGCCAGCAGTTTAGAGGGGAGATATAGCAATCAGCCCCAGCATTTT.

The sample holds a few counts of this clonotype. The chain joins TRBV30 to TRBJ1-1; tentatively, D is TRBD1 (5 bases). This CDR3 contains 14 residues. Germline-derived CDR1 and CDR2 are GTSNPN and SVGIG (reference sequence). Trimming cost V 5 bases and J 0 bases, with 13 bases left between them. CDR3 protein: CAWVHRGMNTEAFF. DNA for the CDR3: TGTGCCTGGGTCCACCGGGGGATGAACACTGAAGCTTTCTTT.

The chain links TRBV3-1 to TRBJ2-3; 10 nucleotides agree with TRBD2. The CDR3 totals 19 residues. The V and J ends lost 2 bases and 2 bases, in that order; junction bases with no gene match: 13. CDR1 LGHDT and CDR2 YNNKEL come from the germline V gene (reference sequence). The chain's CDR3 is CASSQLRLAGAQYTDTQYF. The CDR3 DNA reads as TGTGCCAGCAGCCAACTTCGTCTAGCGGGAGCTCAGTACACAGATACGCAGTATTTT.

This clonotype appeared many times. The rearrangement links TRBV20-1 to TRBJ2-1; TRBD2 matches at 9 bases. The V segment lost 1 base and the J segment 5 bases; nucleotides outside the gene matches: 6. The CDR3 is 15 amino acids. CDR1 and CDR2 (germline): DFQATT, SNEGSKA (reference sequence). CDR3: CSARVSGGPHNEQFF. The CDR3 DNA reads TGCAGTGCTAGAGTTAGCGGGGGACCTCACAATGAGCAGTTCTTC.

This clonotype was recorded a few times. The genes are TRBV20-1 and TRBJ2-5; TRBD2 might be the D (7 bases). V was clipped by 1 base and J by 5 bases, with 17 bases between them. Germline CDR1 is DFQATT and CDR2 is SNEGSKA (reference sequence). This CDR3 contains 15 residues. CDR3 sequence reads: CSARVPTGGAETQYF. CDR3 bases: TGCAGTGCTAGAGTCCCGACGGGGGGCGCGGAGACCCAGTACTTC.

V usage is TRBV7-6 and J usage is TRBJ2-1; D perhaps matches TRBD2 (6 bases). The CDR3 has 14 amino acids. Per the germline V gene, CDR1 is SGHVS and CDR2 is FNYEAQ. Trimming removed 11 bases at V and 3 bases at J, with 17 bases between. Here the CDR3 reads CACSVGGGYNEQFF. As DNA, the CDR3 is TGTGCCTGCTCCGTGGGGGGAGGCTACAATGAGCAGTTCTTC.

This clonotype was counted a few times. The chain couples TRBV7-6 to TRBJ2-1; 7 bases agree with TRBD2. The CDR3 has 15 amino acids. The J segment lost 6 bases and the V segment lost 5 bases, leaving 10 bases of the junction unmatched. From germline, CDR1 is SGHVS and CDR2 FNYEAQ. Here the CDR3 DNA reads TGTGCCAGCAGCCCTCCCGGGGGGTCTTCCAATGAGCAGTTCTTC. This translates into CASSPPGGSSNEQFF.

The sample holds a few counts of this clonotype. The rearrangement links TRBV6-5 to TRBJ2-7; the D gene is possibly TRBD1 (5 bases). CDR3 length: 15 amino acids. CDR1 is MNHEY and CDR2 is SVGAGI in the germline V gene. The DNA for the CDR3 is TGTGTCACAGGCCCCCTCTGGAGTAGCTCCTACGAGCAGTACTTC. This encodes CVTGPLWSSSYEQYF.

This clonotype showed up just a few times. The chain couples TRBV20-1 to TRBJ2-1, with 10 bases identical to TRBD2. Germline V lookup: CDR1 DFQATT, CDR2 SNEGSKA (reference sequence). CDR3 size: 15 residues. V trimming: 7 bases; J trimming: 5 bases; junction bases outside the gene matches: 11. CDR3: CSGERGLAVNNEQFF. The CDR3 DNA reads TGCAGTGGAGAACGCGGACTAGCGGTAAACAATGAGCAGTTCTTC.

The table lists this clonotype with a few counts. The chain has TRBV20-1 and TRBJ1-5; D perhaps matches TRBD1 (5 bases). The CDR3 runs to 11 residues. V lost 5 bases and J 11 bases, leaving 13 bases between the germline ends. Looked up from germline, CDR1 is DFQATT and CDR2 is SNEGSKA (reference sequence). DNA for the CDR3: TGCAGTGCTGGGGGGACGAGGACCCAGCATTTT. It encodes CSAGGTRTQHF.